This paragraph covers one T cell receptor beta chain sequence. No antigen is known for it. Individual cDNA molecules received unique molecular identifiers in the library. TCRdb called the RACE reads again in MiXCR, with one record for every CDR3 protein. The sample contains roughly 360,000 distinct CDR3 sequences, around 5% of which appear only once. Looked up from germline, CDR1 is LGHDT and CDR2 is YNNKEL (reference sequence). Trimming removed 4 bases from V and 2 bases from J, with 6 bases in between. The CDR3 runs to 13 residues. These data belong to a study of human T cells and chemical hapten exposure. Study-level points and caveats: Alopecia in all donors means immunity may differ from healthy individuals.

As to time point: patch test 1, 2 weeks after DPC sensitization. The treatment was: therapeutic diphenylcyclopropenone sensitization with weekly scalp DPC. This clonotype was obtained from a woman aged 45-59 years with alopecia areata. Some clones in this sample may be carry-over from other donors' samples. The chain employs TRBV3-1 and TRBJ2-1; no clear D gene. The specimen was whole blood, collected in connection with sensitization to the hapten diphenylcyclopropenone (DPC). As DNA, the CDR3 is TGTGCCAGCAGCCCATTGGCCTACAATGAGCAGTTCTTC. Translation: CASSPLAYNEQFF.